This T cell receptor (beta chain) comes out of a study of CD8 T cells in Susac syndrome. Findings and limits, study-wide: The CD4+ T cell repertoires that were profiled in Susac syndrome showed no clonal expansion. The relatively small number of individuals in the TCR sequencing and HLA analysis was acknowledged by the study.

After extraction with the RNeasy kit, about 0.5 to 1 ug of the RNA was reverse transcribed using random hexamers. TCRdb passed the immunoSEQ multiplex PCR reads through MiXCR, listing each CDR3 protein once. The sample records 150,000 to 200,000 distinct CDR3 sequences, about 91% being singletons. Comment on this clonotype: Its target is unknown.

Trimming pared 6 bases from V and 4 bases from J, leaving 16 bases between. The length of the CDR3 is 14 residues. Germline V CDR1 and CDR2: SEHNR, FQNEAQ (reference sequence). Peripheral blood CD8+ and CD4+ T cells were profiled by TCR beta sequencing. Sequenced input: CD4+ T cells from PBMCs. The V call is TRBV7-9, the J call TRBJ2-7, with a tentative D call TRBD1 (6 bases). The receptor was derived from a human donor with Susac syndrome. Here the CDR3 reads CASSRTARGYEQYF. CDR3 nucleotides: TGTGCCAGCAGTCGGACAGCCAGGGGATACGAGCAGTACTTC. Full variable domain (remainder filled in from reference TRBV7-9 and TRBJ2-7): DTGVSQNPRHKITKRGQNVTFRCDPISEHNRLYWYRQTLGQGPEFLTYFQNEAQLEKSRLLSDRFSAERPKGSFSTLEIQRTEQGDSAMYLCASSRTARGYEQYFGPGTRLTVT.